The 8 T cell receptor beta chains presented below share a single source sample, sequenced in a study of tumor-infiltrating lymphocytes in primary liver carcinoma. Each 20-30 mg portion of unsorted bulk tissue served as the source for co-extraction of RNA and DNA. TCR beta cDNA came from about 0.55 ug total RNA, primed with a constant-region primer. ARM-PCR was slightly modified, and three nested multiplex PCR rounds with it gave rise to the TCR beta libraries. TRBV1-TRBV30 forward primers paired with a C-beta reverse primer were used in the first two PCR rounds, which ran roughly 10 cycles each. TCRdb itself ran the multiplex PCR reads through MiXCR, one entry per CDR3 protein. The table shows 100,000 or so distinct CDR3 sequences, with more than 65% occurring only once. Material for sequencing was liver tumor tissue from sampling region 5. Subset of the sample: tumor region T5, tumor centre. Receptor source: a woman aged 55 to 70 with primary liver carcinoma and hepatitis B virus infection.

This clonotype was counted once. One end of the junction varies from germline; a read error may be responsible. The chain employs TRBV4-2 and TRBJ2-4, with D tentatively TRBD2 (5 bases). The germline V gene has CDR1 LGHNA and CDR2 YNFKEQ. The CDR3 length is 14 residues. The CDR3: CASSHEEAKNIQYF. The CDR3 DNA is TGTGCCAGCAGCCATGAGGAGGCCAAAAACATTCAATACTTC.

Worth noting for this clonotype: Compared with germline, one end of the junction differs, possibly owing to a read error. The chain is built from TRBV29-1 and TRBJ2-2, with TRBD2 as a possible D gene (5 bases). The CDR3 sequence is 13 residues long. The germline V gene encodes CDR1 SQVTM and CDR2 ANQGSEA. The CDR3 protein is CSVVSQNIGEPFF. In nucleotides, the CDR3 is TGCAGCGTTGTGAGCCAGAACATCGGGGAGCCGTTTTTT.

About this clonotype: Just one base apart from a much larger clone, this may be a read error. The chain uses TRBV10-3 and TRBJ2-7, with 9 bases lining up with TRBD2. From germline, CDR1 is ENHRY and CDR2 SYGVKD. The CDR3 covers 16 residues. With V trimmed by 10 bases and J by 5 bases, 18 bases remained unmatched. The CDR3 spells CATKLNMASGNNEQYF. The DNA for the CDR3 is TGTGCCACCAAACTGAATATGGCTAGCGGGAACAACGAGCAGTACTTC.

The rearrangement joins TRBV6-1 to TRBJ2-7, with 7 bases fitting TRBD1. From germline, CDR1 is MNHNS and CDR2 SASEGT. The CDR3 is made up of 16 amino acids. Losses at the gene ends were 7 bases for V and 0 bases for J; bases not matched to a gene: 12. CDR3 protein: CASNTTGARVSYEQYF. CDR3 DNA: TGTGCCAGCAATACTACAGGGGCCCGCGTCTCCTACGAGCAGTACTTC.

A word on this clonotype: The junction differs from germline at one of its ends, possibly a read error. The chain employs TRBV2 and TRBJ1-4, with 7 bases that match TRBD1. The CDR3 length is 13 residues. CDR1 and CDR2 (germline): SNHLY, FYNNEI. CDR3 DNA: TGTGCCAGAAGGGACAGAACTAATGAAAAACTGCTTTTT. This gives the protein CARRDRTNEKLLF.

In its sample, this clonotype was seen many times. The V gene is TRBV5-1, the J gene TRBJ2-5; D gene ambiguous. V was pared by 0 bases and J by 1 base, with 4 bases between. Germline values: CDR1 SGHRS, CDR2 YFSETQ. The CDR3 is 13 residues long. The CDR3 bases are TGCGCCAGCAGCTTGGCCAGCCAAGAGACCCAGTACTTC. Amino acids: CASSLASQETQYF. The full variable domain, completed using reference TRBV5-1 and TRBJ2-5, is KAGVTQTPRYLIKTRGQQVTLSCSPISGHRSVSWYQQTPGQGLQFLFEYFSETQRNKGNFPGRFSGRQFSNSRSEMNVSTLELGDSALYLCASSLASQETQYFGPGTRLLVL.

With regard to this clonotype: The junction differs from germline at one of its ends, possibly a read error. This sequence joins TRBV24-1 and TRBJ2-3; D assignment may be TRBD1 or TRBD2 (5 bases each). The germline V gene has CDR1 KGHDR and CDR2 SFDVKD. The CDR3 consists of 12 residues. The CDR3: CVTSDSGDTQYF. In DNA, the CDR3 is TGTGTCACCAGTGACAGCGGAGATACGCAGTATTTT.

A note on this clonotype: A read error may produce the germline difference seen at one junction end. The chain links TRBV6-5 to TRBJ1-2; D perhaps matches TRBD1 (5 bases). CDR3 size: 14 residues. Germline CDR1 MNHEY, CDR2 SVGAGI. CDR3 sequence: CAGSETVGDYGYTF. In DNA, the CDR3 is TGCGCCGGCAGCGAGACCGTGGGGGACTATGGCTACACCTTC.